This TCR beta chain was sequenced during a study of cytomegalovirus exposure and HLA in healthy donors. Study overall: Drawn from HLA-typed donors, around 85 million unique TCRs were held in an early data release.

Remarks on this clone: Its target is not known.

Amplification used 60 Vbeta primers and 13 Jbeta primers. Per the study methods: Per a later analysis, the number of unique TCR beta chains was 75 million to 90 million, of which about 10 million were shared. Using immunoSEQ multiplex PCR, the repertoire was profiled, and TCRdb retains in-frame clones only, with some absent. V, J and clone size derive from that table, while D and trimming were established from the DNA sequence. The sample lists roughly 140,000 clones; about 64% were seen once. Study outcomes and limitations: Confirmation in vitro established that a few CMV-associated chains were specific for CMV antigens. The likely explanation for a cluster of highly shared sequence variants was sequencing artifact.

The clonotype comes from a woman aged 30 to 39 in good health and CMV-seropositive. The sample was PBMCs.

CDR3: CASSPGQGSMSYGYTF. Here the CDR3 DNA reads TGTGCCAGCAGCCCGGGACAGGGCTCGATGAGCTATGGCTACACCTTC. V and J are TRBV9 and TRBJ1-2; 9 bases are shared with TRBD1. V shed 4 bases, J shed 4 bases, and the junction held 11 bases outside the gene matches. Germline CDR1 reads SGDLS; CDR2 reads YYNGEE. The CDR3 consists of 16 residues.